The clone carrying this T cell receptor beta chain was detected a few times. The antigen is undetermined. Then a second PCR, running about 6 to 12 cycles, was carried out with a sample-barcoded 5' primer and a J-beta primer mix. From the 5' RACE reads, TCRdb called clonotypes with MiXCR, one entry per CDR3 protein. The sample consists of roughly 570,000 distinct CDR3 sequences, approximately 30% of them appearing once. Germline V gives CDR1 DFQATT, CDR2 SNEGSKA (reference sequence). With 2 bases removed from V and 3 bases from J, the gap between germline ends came to 4 bases. The CDR3 totals 11 residues. The data derive from a study of blood T cells in healthy people across ages. Findings and limits, study-wide: Long-lived donors carried more naive CD4+ cells and greater diversity than aged donors.

Each donor had around 9.2 milliliters of peripheral blood drawn. Sequences were obtained from blood. The chain links TRBV20-1 to TRBJ2-5, with D uncertain. This clonotype was obtained from a woman aged 70-85 years in good health. In DNA, the CDR3 is TGCAGTGCTAGATCAAAAGAGACCCAGTACTTC. It codes for CSARSKETQYF.